The clone carrying this T cell receptor (beta chain) was counted many times. The data derive from a study of identical twins. It was template switching that added a universal primer site, and there were unique molecular identifiers on the cDNA. In TCRdb, the 5' RACE reads were re-called with MiXCR into one record per CDR3 protein. The data show 420,000 or so distinct CDR3 sequences, with about 18% seen just once and around 12% held by the top ten. The donors were all healthy and Caucasian. This CDR3 has 15 residues. Germline V gene sequence: CDR1 SQVTM, CDR2 ANQGSEA. The germline V and J ends were trimmed by 0 bases and 3 bases, with 14 bases remaining between them.

The sequence came from a man in his forties or fifties in good health. The V gene is TRBV29-1, the J gene TRBJ1-2, with D perhaps TRBD1 (5 bases). Material: naive T cells sorted from blood. CDR3 nucleotide sequence: TGCAGCGTTGAAGATGGCAGCCGGGGGGACTATGGCTACACCTTC. It codes for CSVEDGSRGDYGYTF.